The rows below give T cell receptor beta chains drawn from one sample of a study of PD-1 blockade in classical Hodgkin lymphoma. Profiled with immunoSEQ multiplex PCR; TCRdb holds only in-frame clones, not every one. Here the sample spans approximately 99,000 clones, about 88% being singletons. The specimen was peripheral blood mononuclear cells (PBMCs), collected before the second cycle of nivolumab. The receptors were sampled from a human donor with classical Hodgkin lymphoma. Each CDR3 is given with its conserved first and last residue. The order of the fields is CDR3 DNA, CDR3 protein, V gene, D gene, J gene, clone size, CDR3 length. A D gene is named only where the DNA matches it firmly. Some rows have no size entry. The others give once, few or many, or a class for an expanded clone.

TGTGCCAGCAGTTCGGGGGGAACAGGGGGAAGGACTGAAGCTTTCTTT CASSSGGTGGRTEAFF TRBV27 TRBD1 TRBJ1-1 once 16
TGTGCCAGCCAGGGGGTTCTAGGGCACAATGAGCAGTTCTTC CASQGVLGHNEQFF TRBV19 TRBD1 TRBJ2-1 . 14
TGTGCCAGTAGTGATACCCCAGCGGGGGGAAAGGATACGCAGTATTTT CASSDTPAGGKDTQYF TRBV19 TRBD2 TRBJ2-3 . 16
TGTGCCAGCAGCCAAGATTCTGAACTAGCGGGTAGGGGGACCCAGTACTTC CASSQDSELAGRGTQYF TRBV14 TRBD2 TRBJ2-5 . 17
TGTGCCAGCAGTACCGCTAGCAGATACTCCTACGAGCAGTACTTC CASSTASRYSYEQYF TRBV28 . TRBJ2-7 . 15
TGTGCCAGCAGCCCAATGGCGTGGGCGGAGTACAATGAGCAGTTCTTC CASSPMAWAEYNEQFF TRBV11-1 . TRBJ2-1 . 16
TGTGCCAGCAGTGCCGACGACAGGTACTATGGCTACACCTTC CASSADDRYYGYTF TRBV2 . TRBJ1-2 . 14
TGCAGCACCGCCGGGACTAGCGATTACAATGAGCAGTTCTTC CSTAGTSDYNEQFF TRBV29-1 TRBD2 TRBJ2-1 . 14
TGTGCCAGCAGCTTAGCGACAGGGGGATATAGCTCCTACGAGCAGTACTTC CASSLATGGYSSYEQYF TRBV7-2 TRBD1 TRBJ2-7 once 17
TGTGCCAGCAGAGTCCCGGGACAGGGGTTCAACGAGCAGTTCTTC CASRVPGQGFNEQFF TRBV2 TRBD1 TRBJ2-1 . 15
TGTGCCAGCAGCCAAGTAGGCGGGAACTCCTACGAGCAGTACTTC CASSQVGGNSYEQYF TRBV4-2 . TRBJ2-7 . 15
TGTGCCAGCAGCTCAGGGACAGGGGAACATGAAAAACTGTTTTTT CASSSGTGEHEKLFF TRBV5-8 TRBD1 TRBJ1-4 . 15
TGCGCCAGCAGGCCATTTAATTTCGGGGCGTGGGATGGCTACACCTTC CASRPFNFGAWDGYTF TRBV5-1 . TRBJ1-2 . 16
TGTGCCTGGAGTCTCCTGGGGGGAGGGGAGCTGTTTTTT CAWSLLGGGELFF TRBV30 . TRBJ2-2 . 13
TGTGCCAGCTCCCCCGGGGTGGGGATCTATGGCTACACCTTC CASSPGVGIYGYTF TRBV5-4 . TRBJ1-2 . 14
TGTGCCAGCAGCCGCGACGGTGGGTCGCCCCAGCATTTT CASSRDGGSPQHF TRBV27 . TRBJ1-5 . 13
TGCGCCAGCAGCCTCGGACAGGGGGGGCGGACAGATACGCAGTATTTT CASSLGQGGRTDTQYF TRBV4-1 TRBD1 TRBJ2-3 . 16
TGTGCCAGTAGTTCGTGGCGGGAGGGCTACGAGCAGTACTTC CASSSWREGYEQYF TRBV19 TRBD2 TRBJ2-7 . 14
TGTGCCAGCAGCACTTATAGACTAGCGGGAAGGGGGGATGAGCAGTTCTTC CASSTYRLAGRGDEQFF TRBV7-8 TRBD2 TRBJ2-1 . 17
TGTGCCAGCAGCTTCCAAGCCGGGGAGCTGTTTTTT CASSFQAGELFF TRBV11-1 . TRBJ2-2 . 12
TGTGCCAGCGCCGAGGGCGGGAGCTCCTACAATGAGCAGTTCTTC CASAEGGSSYNEQFF TRBV19 TRBD2 TRBJ2-1 . 15
TGTGCCATCAGTGAGTATGCGGACCCCCTGGGGGCTTTCTTT CAISEYADPLGAFF TRBV10-3 . TRBJ1-1 . 14
TGTGCCAGCAGCTCAGACGGGGGGCACACTGAAGCTTTCTTT CASSSDGGHTEAFF TRBV11-3 . TRBJ1-1 . 14
TGTGCCAGTAGTATAGGGGGACGCGGGCCAGGTGGCTACACCTTC CASSIGGRGPGGYTF TRBV19 . TRBJ1-2 . 15
TGTGCCAGCAGCCCAGCCGACACCTACGAGCAGTACTTC CASSPADTYEQYF TRBV11-1 . TRBJ2-7 . 13
TGTGCCAGCAGCCAAGATTGGACTAGCGGTTCCTACAATGAGCAGTTCTTC CASSQDWTSGSYNEQFF TRBV4-2 TRBD2 TRBJ2-1 . 17
TGTGCCACCAGCAGAGTGGGGACAGGAGACGCCAAAAACATTCAGTACTTC CATSRVGTGDAKNIQYF TRBV15 TRBD1 TRBJ2-4 . 17
TGTGCCAGCAGCTCCCGGTACAATCAGCCCCAGCATTTT CASSSRYNQPQHF TRBV7-2 . TRBJ1-5 . 13
TGTGCCTGGAGTGTCGGACAGGGCCCGGGAGGCTACACCTTC CAWSVGQGPGGYTF TRBV30 TRBD1 TRBJ1-2 once 14
TGTGCCAGCTCACCCGGGACAGGTTCCTACGAGCAGTACTTC CASSPGTGSYEQYF TRBV18 TRBD1 TRBJ2-7 . 14
TGTGCCAGCAGCTTCCGGGCCTCAATCGGAGAGACCCAGTACTTC CASSFRASIGETQYF TRBV2 . TRBJ2-5 . 15
TGCGCCAGCAGCTCCGGACTAGCGGGAGGTTCAGGCTACAATGAGCAGTTCTTC CASSSGLAGGSGYNEQFF TRBV5-1 TRBD2 TRBJ2-1 . 18
TGTGCCAGTAGCCCTAGGTTTCGTGGAGCGGGAGTGGCAGATACGCAGTATTTT CASSPRFRGAGVADTQYF TRBV19 TRBD2 TRBJ2-3 . 18